The 24 T cell receptor beta chains below all came from one sample that was sequenced in a study of untreated major depressive disorder. Clones were read by immunoSEQ multiplex PCR, and TCRdb kept only the in-frame ones, dropping some. Found here are 10,000 to 15,000 clones, nearly 95% of them singletons; the top ten hold 0.7% to 0.85%. The study's findings and limits: CD4+ T cells from depressed patients used TRBV05-01 (Vbeta 5.1) more often than controls.

Their antigens are not known. Material: CD4+ T cells from PBMCs. The receptors derive from a young man with major depressive disorder.

This rearrangement joins TRBV29-1 to TRBJ1-2; TRBD1 agrees at 7 bases. This CDR3 contains 13 residues. CDR1 is SQVTM, CDR2 ANQGSEA, per germline. The J segment lost 12 bases and the V segment lost 7 bases, leaving 17 bases of the junction unmatched. In DNA form, the CDR3 reads TGCAGCGACACAACTGAGGGGGACAGTGTGGACACCTTC. It translates to CSDTTEGDSVDTF.

This chain uses TRBV19 with TRBJ1-1; TRBD1 might be the D (5 bases). The germline V gene encodes CDR1 LNHDA and CDR2 SQIVND (reference sequence). There are 13 residues in the CDR3. V shed 11 bases and J shed 1 base, with 14 bases lying between them. The CDR3 protein is CAVPRGPNTEAFF. The CDR3 DNA follows: TGTGCCGTCCCAAGGGGCCCGAACACTGAAGCTTTCTTT.

CDR3 coding DNA: TGCGCCAGCAGCCCGACAGGGGCGAGGAACACTGAAGCTTTCTTT. The encoded protein is CASSPTGARNTEAFF. V gene TRBV5-1 combines with J gene TRBJ1-1, with 8 bases aligning to TRBD1. The CDR3 length is 15 residues. Germline V lookup: CDR1 SGHRS, CDR2 YFSETQ. V was pared by 4 bases and J by 1 base, with 6 bases of the junction left unmatched.

The chain carries TRBV18 and TRBJ2-5, with 8 nucleotides matching TRBD2. The DNA end is more similar to TRBJ2-7, so the J call may be wrong. The length of the CDR3 is 14 residues. Germline lookup yields CDR1 KGHSH and CDR2 LQKENI. The CDR3 nucleotides read TGTGCCAGCTCACCGGGACTAGACAACTACGAGCAGTACTTC. This encodes CASSPGLDNYEQYF.

This chain links TRBV5-6 with TRBJ1-6, with TRBD1 identical over 7 bases. The CDR3 runs to 15 residues. CDR1 and CDR2 from the germline V gene are SGHDT and YYEEEE. V gave up 2 bases and J gave up 11 bases; unmatched junction bases: 10. For the CDR3, the DNA is TGTGCCAGCAGCTTTTGGGGTCAGGGGGAAGCACCCCTCCACTTT. Amino acid sequence: CASSFWGQGEAPLHF. Filled out from reference TRBV5-6 and TRBJ1-6, the complete variable domain reads DAGVTQSPTHLIKTRGQQVTLRCSPKSGHDTVSWYQQALGQGPQFIFQYYEEEERQRGNFPDRFSGHQFPNYSSELNVNALLLGDSALYLCASSFWGQGEAPLHFGNGTRLTVT.

The J gene is TRBJ2-1, the V gene TRBV4-1, with TRBD2 identical over 11 bases. The CDR3 covers 15 residues. The germline V gene encodes CDR1 MGHRA and CDR2 YSYEKL. The V and J ends lost 0 bases and 9 bases, in that order; junction bases with no gene match: 4. Written as DNA, the CDR3 is TGCGCCAGCAGCCAAGATAGCGGGGGGGTGGGTGAGCAGTTCTTC. Translation: CASSQDSGGVGEQFF.

V gene TRBV27 combines with J gene TRBJ2-7; TRBD2 might be the D (6 bases). This CDR3 has 14 residues. Trimming took off 3 bases at V and 2 bases at J, with 11 bases between the two ends. Germline CDR1 MNHEY, CDR2 SMNVEV (reference sequence). In DNA form, the CDR3 reads TGTGCCAGCAGTTTCGCCAGGGAGGCCTACGAGCAGTACTTC. Protein product: CASSFAREAYEQYF.

The V and J genes are TRBV2 and TRBJ2-2, with D perhaps TRBD1 (6 bases). Per the germline V gene, CDR1 is SNHLY and CDR2 is FYNNEI. The V end lost 2 bases, the J end lost 6 bases, and 19 bases lay between the germline ends. This CDR3 region has 17 residues. The CDR3 loop is CASSENLGWQGPGELFF. CDR3 sequence (DNA): TGTGCCAGCAGTGAAAATCTCGGGTGGCAGGGGCCCGGGGAGCTGTTTTTT.

The gene calls are TRBV7-8 and TRBJ2-7; TRBD1 agrees at 10 bases. The germline CDR1 and CDR2 sequences are SGHVS and FQNEAQ. This CDR3 has 15 residues. Trimming removed 1 base from V and 2 bases from J; junction bases left unmatched: 2. The CDR3 reads CASSLVGQGAYEQYF. Written as DNA, the CDR3 is TGTGCCAGCAGCTTAGTAGGACAGGGGGCCTACGAGCAGTACTTC.

V usage is TRBV4-1 and J usage is TRBJ1-1; the match to TRBD1 covers 7 bases. Germline V gene sequence: CDR1 MGHRA, CDR2 YSYEKL. The CDR3 runs to 18 residues. After removal of 3 bases from V and 4 bases from J, the junction contained 17 bases not matched to a gene. Written as DNA, the CDR3 is TGCGCCAGCAGCCACACCGTAAGACAGGGAAGCGTGGGCACTGAAGCTTTCTTT. As protein: CASSHTVRQGSVGTEAFF.

The chain links TRBV5-1 to TRBJ1-6; 9 nucleotides align to TRBD1. V trimming: 0 bases; J trimming: 9 bases; junction bases outside the gene matches: 7. The V gene's germline CDR1 is SGHRS and CDR2 YFSETQ. This CDR3 has 16 amino acids. CDR3 coding DNA: TGCGCCAGCAGCTTGGGGACAGGGGAACGGGGTTCACCCCTCCACTTT. Its protein is CASSLGTGERGSPLHF. Full variable domain (remainder filled in from reference TRBV5-1 and TRBJ1-6): KAGVTQTPRYLIKTRGQQVTLSCSPISGHRSVSWYQQTPGQGLQFLFEYFSETQRNKGNFPGRFSGRQFSNSRSEMNVSTLELGDSALYLCASSLGTGERGSPLHFGNGTRLTVT.

This chain uses TRBV19 with TRBJ1-6; no clear D gene. There are 15 residues in the CDR3. Germline loops: CDR1 LNHDA, CDR2 SQIVND (reference sequence). Trimming removed 8 bases at V and 2 bases at J, with 13 bases between. CDR3 coding DNA: TGTGCCAGTTCCTCGGGGATCGCCTATAATTCACCCCTCCACTTT. It translates to CASSSGIAYNSPLHF.

This chain joins TRBV4-1 and TRBJ2-5; 11 bases align to TRBD1. CDR1 MGHRA and CDR2 YSYEKL come from the germline V gene. The CDR3 is 15 amino acids. V shed 1 base and J 5 bases; nucleotides not matched to a gene: 3. This CDR3 is CASSQGTGGSETQYF. DNA of the CDR3: TGCGCCAGCAGCCAAGGGACAGGGGGCTCGGAGACCCAGTACTTC.

The rearrangement links TRBV7-9 to TRBJ2-5; TRBD1 matches at 8 bases. This CDR3 has 14 amino acids. The germline V gene encodes CDR1 SEHNR and CDR2 FQNEAQ (reference sequence). Unmatched junction bases numbered 6, after V lost 5 bases and J lost 4 bases. The CDR3 here is CASSATGGGETQYF. For the CDR3, the DNA is TGTGCCAGCAGCGCAACAGGGGGTGGAGAGACCCAGTACTTC.

The chain carries TRBV27 and TRBJ2-7, with TRBD2 identical over 8 bases. From germline, CDR1 is MNHEY and CDR2 SMNVEV (reference sequence). There are 15 residues in the CDR3. The V gene end was trimmed by 3 bases and the J gene end by 2 bases; junction bases not matched to a gene: 6. The CDR3 region has the DNA TGTGCCAGCAGTTTCGTAGCGGGGCGTACCTACGAGCAGTACTTC. It translates to CASSFVAGRTYEQYF.

This clone was found once. The rearrangement links TRBV6-6 to TRBJ1-6; no firm D call. The CDR3 runs to 15 residues. Trimming left V 0 bases short and J 5 bases short, with 8 bases between. Per the germline V gene, CDR1 is MNHNY and CDR2 is SVGAGI (reference sequence). CDR3 nucleotides: TGTGCCAGCAGTTACTCGCGACTGAATAATTCACCCCTCCACTTT. It specifies CASSYSRLNNSPLHF.

J is TRBJ1-6 and V is TRBV28, with D unclear. Between the trimmed V and J ends, which lost 6 bases and 5 bases, there was a span of 17 bases. The CDR3 has 16 residues. Germline CDR1 MDHEN, CDR2 SYDVKM. DNA of the CDR3: TGTGCCAGCAGGTATGGAGGCCCCCAGCATAATTCACCCCTCCACTTT. It encodes CASRYGGPQHNSPLHF.

V usage is TRBV28 and J usage is TRBJ2-3; D remains unclear. Germline CDR1 and CDR2: MDHEN and SYDVKM. V shed 6 bases and J shed 1 base, with 8 bases lying between them. The CDR3 totals 13 residues. This chain's CDR3 is CASRLGGTDTQYF. The CDR3 nucleotides read TGTGCCAGCAGACTTGGGGGCACAGATACGCAGTATTTT. Supplemented by reference TRBV28 and TRBJ2-3, the full variable domain reads DVKVTQSSRYLVKRTGEKVFLECVQDMDHENMFWYRQDPGLGLRLIYFSYDVKMKEKGDIPEGYSVSREKKERFSLILESASTNQTSMYLCASRLGGTDTQYFGPGTRLTVL.

The chain carries TRBV6-5 and TRBJ1-5; 8 bases align to TRBD1. Unmatched junction bases numbered 5, after V lost 5 bases and J lost 2 bases. Germline assignment: CDR1 MNHEY and CDR2 SVGAGI. The CDR3 has 15 residues. The CDR3 DNA reads TGTGCCAGCAGTCCCGACAGGGGAGGCAATCAGCCCCAGCATTTT. Its translation: CASSPDRGGNQPQHF.

The rearrangement joins TRBV5-1 to TRBJ2-7; D gene ambiguous. Trimming left V 0 bases short and J 0 bases short, with 4 bases between. The CDR3 is 13 residues long. Germline V gene lookup returns CDR1 SGHRS and CDR2 YFSETQ. CDR3 sequence: CASSLDASYEQYF. The DNA for the CDR3 is TGCGCCAGCAGCTTGGATGCCTCCTACGAGCAGTACTTC.

The chain employs TRBV6-1 and TRBJ1-5; 7 bases agree with TRBD1. This CDR3 comprises 15 residues. The V segment lost 6 bases and the J segment 7 bases; nucleotides outside the gene matches: 12. Germline loops: CDR1 MNHNS, CDR2 SASEGT. CDR3 sequence (DNA): TGTGCCAGCAGAAATGACAGGGCGGGCGTACAGCCCCAGCATTTT. Protein product: CASRNDRAGVQPQHF.

This rearrangement joins TRBV6-6 to TRBJ1-5, with D possibly being TRBD1 (6 bases). This CDR3 has 16 residues. Germline loops: CDR1 MNHNY, CDR2 SVGAGI (reference sequence). Trimming cost V 2 bases and J 2 bases, with 13 bases left between them. DNA for the CDR3: TGTGCCAGCAGTTACAGGGGGGCTACGGGCAATCAGCCCCAGCATTTT. Encoded protein: CASSYRGATGNQPQHF.

The chain joins TRBV6-1 to TRBJ1-6; possibly TRBD1 for D (5 bases). The V end was cut by 6 bases, the J end by 14 bases, with 17 bases between. CDR1 and CDR2 from the germline V gene are MNHNS and SASEGT. The CDR3 is made up of 13 amino acids. DNA of the CDR3: TGTGCCAGCAGCTCTTGGGACCGCTTCACCCTCCACTTT. Protein product: CASSSWDRFTLHF.

The DNA of the CDR3 is TGTGCCAGCAGTCGCCGACAGCTTGAAGCTTTCTTT. Translating gives CASSRRQLEAFF. The rearrangement joins TRBV6-6 to TRBJ1-1, with D possibly being TRBD1 (5 bases). CDR1 MNHNY and CDR2 SVGAGI come from the germline V gene (reference sequence). V was pared by 5 bases and J by 7 bases, with 11 bases between. The CDR3 runs 12 residues.